A selection of T cell receptor beta chains follows, all from one sample in a study of shared clonotypes between healthy human individuals. TCRdb's copy holds only in-frame clones and misses some; the assay was immunoSEQ multiplex PCR. Here the sample spans about 380,000 clones, about 96% being singletons. Sample: memory CD8+ T cells sorted from blood. These receptors originate from a man in his thirties or forties in good health. The CDR3 runs from the conserved cysteine through the conserved F or W. The order of the fields is CDR3 protein, CDR3 DNA, J gene, D gene, V gene, CDR3 length, clone size. The D gene is left open where the match is weak. Clone sizes are given selectively: once, few, many, or a class where the clone is expanded.

CASRQVDNEQFF,TGTGCCAGCAGACAGGTGGACAATGAGCAGTTCTTC,TRBJ2-1,-,TRBV27,12,-
CASSIGTGYGYTF,TGTGCCAGTAGTATCGGGACAGGCTACGGCTACACCTTC,TRBJ1-2,TRBD1,TRBV19,13,-
CASSEQAGVYPHEQYF,TGTGCCAGCAGTGAACAGGCGGGAGTTTACCCACACGAGCAGTACTTC,TRBJ2-7,TRBD2,TRBV2,16,-
CASRGTGNYEQYF,TGTGCCAGTAGGGGGACAGGGAACTACGAGCAGTACTTC,TRBJ2-7,TRBD1,TRBV19,13,-
CASSQEGGVQETQYF,TGCGCCAGCAGCCAAGAGGGGGGGGTCCAAGAGACCCAGTACTTC,TRBJ2-5,TRBD2,TRBV4-1,15,-
CASSQDSPGTGRTYNSPLHF,TGCGCCAGCAGCCAAGATTCGCCCGGGACAGGGAGGACCTATAATTCACCCCTCCACTTT,TRBJ1-6,TRBD1,TRBV4-1,20,-
CASSLDGTSGNNEQFF,TGTGCCAGCAGCCTTGACGGGACTAGCGGGAACAATGAGCAGTTCTTC,TRBJ2-1,TRBD2,TRBV7-3,16,-
CATSREGSVYSNQPQHF,TGTGCCACCAGCAGAGAGGGATCAGTCTATAGCAATCAGCCCCAGCATTTT,TRBJ1-5,-,TRBV15,17,once
CASSSRQDSGNTIYF,TGTGCCAGTAGTTCCCGACAGGACTCTGGAAACACCATATATTTT,TRBJ1-3,-,TRBV19,15,-
CASRSGTGGANVLTF,TGTGCCAGCAGATCCGGGACAGGGGGGGCCAACGTCCTGACTTTC,TRBJ2-6,TRBD1,TRBV2,15,few
CASSYREGETQYF,TGTGCCAGCAGTTACAGGGAGGGAGAGACCCAGTACTTC,TRBJ2-5,TRBD2,TRBV6-6,13,-
CASSLDTYEQYF,TGTGCCAGCAGCTTGGACACCTACGAGCAGTACTTC,TRBJ2-7,-,TRBV5-5,12,-
CASSPREQGGQPQHF,TGTGCCAGCTCACCGCGGGAACAGGGCGGTCAGCCCCAGCATTTT,TRBJ1-5,-,TRBV18,15,-
CASSFGLAAYEQYF,TGTGCCAGCAGCTTTGGACTAGCGGCCTACGAGCAGTACTTC,TRBJ2-7,TRBD2,TRBV7-9,14,-
CSVSSGGVDTQYF,TGCAGCGTTTCTAGCGGGGGGGTGGACACCCAGTACTTC,TRBJ2-5,TRBD2,TRBV29-1,13,-
CASRTGQGNTIYF,TGTGCCAGCAGAACCGGACAGGGAAACACCATATATTTT,TRBJ1-3,-,TRBV28,13,-
CASSLDWYDTQYF,TGTGCCAGCAGCTTAGATTGGTACGATACGCAGTATTTT,TRBJ2-3,-,TRBV11-3,13,-
CASSPGTSFNNEQFF,TGTGCCAGCAGCCCCGGGACTAGCTTCAACAATGAGCAGTTCTTC,TRBJ2-1,TRBD2,TRBV14,15,-
CASSPGETQYF,TGTGCCAGCAGCCCCGGGGAGACCCAGTACTTC,TRBJ2-5,-,TRBV9,11,-
CASSPELMNTEAFF,TGTGCCAGCTCACCGGAACTGATGAACACTGAAGCTTTCTTT,TRBJ1-1,-,TRBV18,14,once
CGLSEAFF,TGCGGCCTCTCTGAAGCTTTCTTT,TRBJ1-1,-,TRBV20-1,8,-
CASSFYLTGGYTF,TGTGCCAGCAGCTTTTACCTCACAGGAGGCTACACCTTC,TRBJ1-2,-,TRBV5-4,13,-
CASSPGAGGSYEQYF,TGTGCCAGCAGCCCGGGAGCGGGAGGGTCCTACGAGCAGTACTTC,TRBJ2-7,TRBD2,TRBV5-4,15,-